This TCR beta chain is drawn from a study of control samples from healthy donors and cancer patients. Profiled with immunoSEQ multiplex PCR; TCRdb holds only in-frame clones, not every one. The sample consists of 70,000 to 85,000 clones, about 79% of them appearing once. Source material: PBMCs. The receptor comes from a man aged 60 to 69 with head and neck cancer.

DNA of the CDR3: TGCGCCAGACGACGCTGTCGGGATGCGAATTCACCCCTCCACTTT. Translating it yields CARRRCRDANSPLHF. This chain links TRBV23-1 with TRBJ1-6; no clear D gene. TRBV23-1 is reported as an ORF; its role is uncertain. The CDR3 loop spans 15 amino acids. Trimming cost V 9 bases and J 7 bases, with 19 bases left between them.